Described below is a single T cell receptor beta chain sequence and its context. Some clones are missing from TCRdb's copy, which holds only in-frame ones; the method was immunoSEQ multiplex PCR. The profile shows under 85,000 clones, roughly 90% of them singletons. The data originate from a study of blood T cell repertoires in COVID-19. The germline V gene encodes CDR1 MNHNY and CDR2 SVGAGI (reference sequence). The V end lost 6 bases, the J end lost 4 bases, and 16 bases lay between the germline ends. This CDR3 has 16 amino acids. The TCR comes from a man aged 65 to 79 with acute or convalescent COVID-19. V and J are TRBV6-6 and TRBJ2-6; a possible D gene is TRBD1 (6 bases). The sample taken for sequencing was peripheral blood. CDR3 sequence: CASSRYRVSGANVLTF. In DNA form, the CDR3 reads TGTGCCAGCAGCAGATACAGGGTATCCGGGGCCAACGTCCTGACTTTC.